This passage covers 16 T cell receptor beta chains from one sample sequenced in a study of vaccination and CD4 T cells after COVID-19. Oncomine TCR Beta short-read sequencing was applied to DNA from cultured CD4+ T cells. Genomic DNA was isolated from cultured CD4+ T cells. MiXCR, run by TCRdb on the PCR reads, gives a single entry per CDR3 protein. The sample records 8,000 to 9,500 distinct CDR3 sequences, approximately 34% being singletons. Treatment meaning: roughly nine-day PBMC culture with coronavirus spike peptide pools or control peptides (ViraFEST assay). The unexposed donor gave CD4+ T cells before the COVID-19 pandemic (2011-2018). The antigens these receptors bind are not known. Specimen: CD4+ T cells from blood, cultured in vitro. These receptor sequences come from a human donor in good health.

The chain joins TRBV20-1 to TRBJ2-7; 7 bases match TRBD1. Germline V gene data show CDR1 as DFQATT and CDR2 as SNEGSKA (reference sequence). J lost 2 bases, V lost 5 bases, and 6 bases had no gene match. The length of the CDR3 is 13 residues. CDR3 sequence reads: CSAAPTGTYEQYF. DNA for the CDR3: TGCAGTGCTGCCCCGACAGGGACCTACGAGCAGTACTTC.

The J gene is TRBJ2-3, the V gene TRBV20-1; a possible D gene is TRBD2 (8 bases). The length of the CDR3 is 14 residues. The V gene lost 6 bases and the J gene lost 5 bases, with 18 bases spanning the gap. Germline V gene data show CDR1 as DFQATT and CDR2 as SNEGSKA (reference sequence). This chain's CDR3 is CSADRVSGRDTQYF. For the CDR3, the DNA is TGCAGTGCCGACAGGGTAAGCGGGAGAGATACGCAGTATTTT.

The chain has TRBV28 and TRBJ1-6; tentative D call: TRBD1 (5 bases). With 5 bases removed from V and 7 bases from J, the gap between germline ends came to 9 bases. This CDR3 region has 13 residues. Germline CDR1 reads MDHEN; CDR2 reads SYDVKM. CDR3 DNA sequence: TGTGCCAGCAGTCCCCCAGGGAATTCACCCCTCCACTTT. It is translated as CASSPPGNSPLHF.

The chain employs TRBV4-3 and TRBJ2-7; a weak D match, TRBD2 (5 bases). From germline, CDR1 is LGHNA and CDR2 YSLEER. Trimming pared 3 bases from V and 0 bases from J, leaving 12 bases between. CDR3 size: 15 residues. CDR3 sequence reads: CASSQYLGVSYEQYF. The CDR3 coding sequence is TGCGCCAGCAGCCAGTACCTCGGGGTCTCCTACGAGCAGTACTTC.

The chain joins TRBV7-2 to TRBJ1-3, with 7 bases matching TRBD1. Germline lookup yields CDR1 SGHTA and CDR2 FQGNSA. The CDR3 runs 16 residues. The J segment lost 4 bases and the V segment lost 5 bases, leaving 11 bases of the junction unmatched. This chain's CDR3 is CASSPWDRTLGNTIYF. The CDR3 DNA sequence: TGTGCCAGCAGCCCCTGGGACAGAACCCTCGGAAACACCATATATTTT.

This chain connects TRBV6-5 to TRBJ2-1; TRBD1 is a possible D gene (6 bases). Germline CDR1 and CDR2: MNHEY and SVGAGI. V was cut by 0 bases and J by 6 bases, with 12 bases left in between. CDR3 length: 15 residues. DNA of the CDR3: TGTGCCAGCAGTTACTCTCCGGACAGTCGCAATGAGCAGTTCTTC. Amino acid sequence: CASSYSPDSRNEQFF.

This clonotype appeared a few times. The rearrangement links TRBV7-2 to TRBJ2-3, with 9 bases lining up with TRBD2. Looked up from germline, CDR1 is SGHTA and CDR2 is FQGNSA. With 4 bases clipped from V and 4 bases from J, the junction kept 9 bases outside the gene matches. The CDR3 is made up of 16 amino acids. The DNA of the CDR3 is TGTGCCAGCAGCTGGATTAGCGGGAGCGAGGCAGATACGCAGTATTTT. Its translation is CASSWISGSEADTQYF.

This chain's CDR3 is CASSGQGNTEAFF. The CDR3 DNA follows: TGTGCCAGCAGCGGGCAGGGGAATACTGAAGCTTTCTTT. The chain couples TRBV11-3 to TRBJ1-1; TRBD1 might be the D (6 bases). The CDR3 is made up of 13 amino acids. CDR1 is SGHNT and CDR2 is YENEEA in the germline V gene. With 5 bases removed from V and 5 bases from J, the gap between germline ends came to 12 bases.

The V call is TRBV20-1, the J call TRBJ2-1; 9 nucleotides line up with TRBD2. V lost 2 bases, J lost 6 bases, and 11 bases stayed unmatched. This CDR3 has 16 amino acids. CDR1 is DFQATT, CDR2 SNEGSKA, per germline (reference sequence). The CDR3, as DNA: TGCAGTGCTAGACCCGCCACTAGCGGGCGGACCAATGAGCAGTTCTTC. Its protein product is CSARPATSGRTNEQFF.

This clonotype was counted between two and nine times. The DNA for the CDR3 is TGCGCCAGCACTCGAGACAGCTCTGGGGCCAACGTCCTGACTTTC. This codes for CASTRDSSGANVLTF. The chain employs TRBV23-1 and TRBJ2-6, with D possibly matching TRBD1 (5 bases). TRBV23-1 is noted as an ORF with a role that remains uncertain. Trimming removed 7 bases at V and 0 bases at J, with 10 bases between. The CDR3 extends over 15 amino acids.

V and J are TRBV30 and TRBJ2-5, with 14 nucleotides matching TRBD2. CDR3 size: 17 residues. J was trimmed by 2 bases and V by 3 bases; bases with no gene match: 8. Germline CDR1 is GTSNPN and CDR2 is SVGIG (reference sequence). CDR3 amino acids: CAWSKGTSGSVQETQYF. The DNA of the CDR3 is TGTGCCTGGAGCAAGGGGACTAGCGGGAGTGTACAAGAGACCCAGTACTTC.

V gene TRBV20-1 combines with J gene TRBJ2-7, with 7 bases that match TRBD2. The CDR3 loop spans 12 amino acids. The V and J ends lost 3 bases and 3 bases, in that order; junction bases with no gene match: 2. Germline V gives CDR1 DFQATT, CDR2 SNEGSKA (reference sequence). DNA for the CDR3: TGCAGTGCTAGCCCTAGCGGCTACGAGCAGTACTTC. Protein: CSASPSGYEQYF.

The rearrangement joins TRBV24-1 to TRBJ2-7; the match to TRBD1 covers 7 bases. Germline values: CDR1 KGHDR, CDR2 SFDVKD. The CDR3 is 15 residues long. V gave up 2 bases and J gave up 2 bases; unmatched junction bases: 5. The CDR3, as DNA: TGTGCCACCAGTGATTCACAGGGGTTTACCTACGAGCAGTACTTC. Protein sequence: CATSDSQGFTYEQYF.

In nucleotides, the CDR3 is TGTGCCATCAGTGAATATGAGGGTACCGGGGAGCTGTTTTTT. It codes for CAISEYEGTGELFF. The chain has TRBV10-3 and TRBJ2-2, with D tentatively TRBD2 (5 bases). This CDR3 spans 14 amino acids. The V end lost 3 bases, the J end lost 5 bases, and 10 bases lay between the germline ends. Germline loops: CDR1 ENHRY, CDR2 SYGVKD.

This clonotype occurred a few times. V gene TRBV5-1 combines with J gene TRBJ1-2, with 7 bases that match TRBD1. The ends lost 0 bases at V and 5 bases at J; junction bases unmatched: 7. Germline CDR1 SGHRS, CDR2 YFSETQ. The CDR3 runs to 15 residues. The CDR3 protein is CASSLGGQESYGYTF. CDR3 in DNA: TGCGCCAGCAGCTTGGGAGGACAGGAATCGTATGGCTACACCTTC.

Here the CDR3 DNA reads TGTGCCAGCAGCTTACGCCCCCGTTCCTACGAGCAGTACTTC. It specifies CASSLRPRSYEQYF. V gene TRBV7-2 combines with J gene TRBJ2-7, with D uncertain. Germline assignment: CDR1 SGHTA and CDR2 FQGNSA. V dropped 2 bases and J dropped 1 base, with 9 bases sitting between them. The CDR3 has 14 amino acids.